A single sample gave rise to the 26 T cell receptor beta chains below, sequenced in a study of blood T cell repertoires in COVID-19. The method was immunoSEQ multiplex PCR; TCRdb's version includes in-frame clones alone and lacks a portion of them. Altogether about 220,000 clones are present, 70% to 90% being singletons, with the ten largest covering more than 2.5%. Input material: peripheral blood. These receptors all stem from a woman in her 30s who had recovered from COVID-19.

The rearrangement uses TRBV27 and TRBJ2-3, with no clear D. This CDR3 spans 13 amino acids. The germline V gene has CDR1 MNHEY and CDR2 SMNVEV (reference sequence). The germline V and J ends were trimmed by 3 bases and 12 bases, with 16 bases remaining between them. The CDR3 DNA reads TGTGCCAGCAGTTTTCCTGACGGGTCCCCCCAGTATTTT. The encoded protein is CASSFPDGSPQYF.

This clone was recorded only once. CDR3 in DNA: TGTGCCAGCAGTTACTCGCGCGGGCGGAGCACAGATACGCAGTATTTT. Translated, it gives CASSYSRGRSTDTQYF. The genes are TRBV6-2 or TRBV6-3 and TRBJ2-3, with D maybe TRBD2 (5 bases). In germline, CDR1 is MNHEY, CDR2 SVGEGT. V lost 0 bases and J lost 0, with 10 bases in between. This CDR3 is built from 16 residues.

A single count supports this clone. CDR3 nucleotides: TGTGCCAGCAGCCCCCTCGACGGGGTCGGGGAGCTGTTTTTT. This encodes CASSPLDGVGELFF. The V gene is TRBV9, the J gene TRBJ2-2; perhaps TRBD2 as D (5 bases). The length of the CDR3 is 14 residues. Per the germline V gene, CDR1 is SGDLS and CDR2 is YYNGEE. V lost 4 bases to trimming and J lost 7 bases, with 14 bases between them.

This rearrangement joins TRBV6-6 to TRBJ2-5; 7 bases are shared with TRBD1. Trimming at V came to 0 bases and at J to 2 bases, leaving 3 bases not matched to a gene. The germline gives CDR1 MNHNY, CDR2 SVGAGI (reference sequence). The length of the CDR3 is 15 residues. The CDR3 sequence is CASSYSGTAQETQYF. CDR3 nucleotides: TGTGCCAGCAGTTACTCAGGGACAGCTCAAGAGACCCAGTACTTC.

The CDR3 nucleotides read TGTGCCAGCAGTACCGGTCAGGGCCAGCATTTT. This gives the protein CASSTGQGQHF. The genes are TRBV6-2 or TRBV6-3 and TRBJ1-5, with D perhaps matching TRBD1 (5 bases). The CDR3 spans 11 residues. Trimming took 5 bases from V and 12 from J, leaving 11 bases between them. The germline CDR1 and CDR2 sequences are MNHEY and SVGEGT.

DNA for the CDR3: TGTGCCAGCAGTTTAGCGCGGAGCTACGAGCAGTACTTC. Protein: CASSLARSYEQYF. The chain recombines TRBV12-3 or TRBV12-4 with TRBJ2-7; D not certain. CDR3 length: 13 residues. V lost 0 bases, J lost 3 bases, and 6 bases lay in between.

V is TRBV18 and J is TRBJ1-1; 8 bases map to TRBD1. J lost 0 bases, V lost 4 bases, and 4 bases had no gene match. CDR1 KGHSH and CDR2 LQKENI come from the germline V gene. This CDR3 is built from 15 residues. This CDR3 is CASSLKTGVNTEAFF. In DNA form, the CDR3 reads TGTGCCAGCTCACTAAAGACAGGGGTGAACACTGAAGCTTTCTTT.

Many counts were recorded for this clone. The chain has TRBV6-4 and TRBJ2-1, with 7 positions matching TRBD2. Germline assignment: CDR1 MRHNA and CDR2 SNTAGT. Trimming removed 0 bases from V and 4 bases from J; junction bases left unmatched: 6. The CDR3 sequence is 16 residues long. The CDR3 reads CASSDSGGEGYNEQFF. For the CDR3, the DNA is TGTGCCAGCAGTGACTCGGGGGGGGAAGGGTACAATGAGCAGTTCTTC.

The genes are TRBV4-2 and TRBJ1-2, with D perhaps TRBD1 (5 bases). The CDR3 is 14 amino acids. V was clipped by 4 bases and J by 8 bases, with 17 bases between them. Germline CDR1 LGHNA, CDR2 YNFKEQ. CDR3 residues: CASSPSGGGAGYTF. In nucleotides, the CDR3 is TGTGCCAGCAGCCCATCTGGAGGAGGGGCCGGCTACACCTTC.

The CDR3 spells CASSPPGGAGGSNEKLFF. The CDR3 nucleotides are TGTGCCAGCAGTCCCCCCGGAGGGGCGGGGGGCTCTAATGAAAAACTGTTTTTT. This sequence joins TRBV6-6 and TRBJ1-4; possibly TRBD1 for D (6 bases). The CDR3 length is 18 residues. V gave up 5 bases and J gave up 3 bases, with 22 bases separating them. Germline V gives CDR1 MNHNY, CDR2 SVGAGI (reference sequence).

J is TRBJ2-7 and V is TRBV5-6; 9 bases map to TRBD2. This CDR3 is built from 15 residues. V trimming: 2 bases; J trimming: 0 bases; junction bases outside the gene matches: 3. The germline gives CDR1 SGHDT, CDR2 YYEEEE. This chain's CDR3 is CASSLTAGGSYEQYF. Written as DNA, the CDR3 is TGTGCCAGCAGCTTAACAGCGGGGGGCTCCTACGAGCAGTACTTC.

V gene TRBV5-6 combines with J gene TRBJ1-4; D is unresolved. This CDR3 spans 13 amino acids. Germline assignment: CDR1 SGHDT and CDR2 YYEEEE. The ends were cut back, 0 bases at V and 7 bases at J, with 7 bases in the middle. As DNA, the CDR3 is TGTGCCAGCAGCTTGGCGCTAGGTGAAAAACTGTTTTTT. Translation gives CASSLALGEKLFF.

The chain couples TRBV5-6 to TRBJ1-1; D is possibly TRBD1 (5 bases). CDR3 size: 13 residues. The germline gives CDR1 SGHDT, CDR2 YYEEEE. Trimming shortened V by 4 bases and J by 6 bases, and 13 bases separated the two germline ends. CDR3 sequence: CASSPIGGAEAFF. DNA of the CDR3: TGTGCCAGCAGCCCTATCGGGGGTGCTGAAGCTTTCTTT.

The V gene is TRBV10-2, the J gene TRBJ1-4; D is unclear. The CDR3 covers 14 residues. Between the trimmed V and J ends, which lost 1 base and 8 bases, there was a span of 11 bases. CDR1 and CDR2 from the germline V gene are WSHSY and SAAADI. CDR3 amino acids: CASSELGGSEKLFF. The CDR3 DNA sequence: TGCGCCAGCAGTGAGTTGGGCGGGAGCGAAAAACTGTTTTTT.

The rearrangement joins TRBV4-1 to TRBJ1-5, with 7 bases matching TRBD1. This CDR3 has 15 amino acids. V was clipped by 2 bases and J by 5 bases; unmatched bases: 6. The germline V gene has CDR1 MGHRA and CDR2 YSYEKL. This CDR3 is CASSQWGRGDQPQHF. As DNA, the CDR3 is TGCGCCAGCAGCCAATGGGGCAGGGGGGATCAGCCCCAGCATTTT.

This rearrangement joins TRBV2 to TRBJ2-3, with D uncertain. The CDR3 has 13 residues. Germline V gene lookup returns CDR1 SNHLY and CDR2 FYNNEI. Trimming removed 4 bases from V and 4 bases from J, with 9 bases in between. The CDR3 is CASSGDSADTQYF. In nucleotides, the CDR3 is TGTGCCAGCAGTGGCGATTCGGCAGATACGCAGTATTTT.

V and J are TRBV4-3 and TRBJ1-6; D remains ambiguous. Trimming stripped 0 bases from V and 4 bases from J, with 10 bases between. The length of the CDR3 is 16 residues. CDR1 and CDR2 (germline): LGHNA, YSLEER. The chain's CDR3 is CASSQDYGQYNSPLHF. The CDR3 nucleotides read TGCGCCAGCAGCCAAGATTATGGGCAGTATAATTCACCCCTCCACTTT.

V usage is TRBV3-1 (or the pseudogene TRBV3-2) and J usage is TRBJ1-2; TRBD1 matches 10 bases. The CDR3 spans 16 residues. The J segment lost 4 bases and the V segment lost 5 bases, leaving 10 bases of the junction unmatched. Germline-derived CDR1 and CDR2 are LGHDT and YNNKEL (reference sequence). CDR3 in amino acids: CASSYTDRGRGYGYTF. CDR3 nucleotide sequence: TGTGCCAGCAGCTATACAGACAGGGGGCGAGGCTATGGCTACACCTTC.

The genes are TRBV7-9 and TRBJ2-7; D call uncertain. From germline, CDR1 is SEHNR and CDR2 FQNEAQ (reference sequence). The CDR3 spans 13 residues. V gave up 4 bases and J gave up 7 bases, with 14 bases separating them. The CDR3 coding sequence is TGTGCCAGCAGCTCCGGCCTTACGGAGGAGCAGTACTTC. Translation gives CASSSGLTEEQYF.

The chain has TRBV4-1 and TRBJ2-5; 11 bases agree with TRBD2. Germline lookup yields CDR1 MGHRA and CDR2 YSYEKL. The CDR3 is 15 residues long. The V gene end was trimmed by 7 bases and the J gene end by 5 bases; junction bases not matched to a gene: 9. The CDR3 loop is CASTLAGGPGETQYF. DNA of the CDR3: TGCGCCAGCACTTTAGCGGGGGGGCCGGGGGAGACCCAGTACTTC.

This clone was detected only once. The chain joins TRBV15 to TRBJ2-1, with D unresolved. CDR1 and CDR2 from the germline V gene are LNHNV and YYDKDF (reference sequence). CDR3 length: 15 amino acids. Trimming took off 0 bases at V and 3 bases at J, with 9 bases between the two ends. This CDR3 reads CATSRENRIYNEQFF. The CDR3 DNA is TGTGCCACCAGCAGAGAGAACAGAATCTACAATGAGCAGTTCTTC.

The chain combines TRBV4-3 with TRBJ2-3; 12 bases are a match to TRBD2. Germline values: CDR1 LGHNA, CDR2 YSLEER. The V gene end was trimmed by 3 bases and the J gene end by 4 bases; junction bases not matched to a gene: 17. This CDR3 is 20 amino acids long. CDR3 DNA: TGCGCCAGCAGCCATGCCCTTGAGCTAGCGGGGGGGCTTCGCGCAGATACGCAGTATTTT. Its translation: CASSHALELAGGLRADTQYF.

This clone occurred once. The chain carries TRBV29-1 and TRBJ1-2, with D maybe TRBD1 (5 bases). V was pared by 4 bases and J by 0 bases, with 6 bases between. The CDR3 contains 12 residues. In germline, CDR1 is SQVTM, CDR2 ANQGSEA. CDR3 amino acids: CSVGGPNYGYTF. The CDR3, as DNA: TGCAGCGTTGGGGGCCCTAACTATGGCTACACCTTC.

The chain couples TRBV19 to TRBJ1-5; 9 positions agree with TRBD1. The CDR3 sequence is 19 residues long. Unmatched junction bases numbered 15, after V lost 5 bases and J lost 1 base. The germline V gene encodes CDR1 LNHDA and CDR2 SQIVND (reference sequence). The CDR3 DNA reads TGTGCCAGTAGTCCACACCTGACAGGGGGAGGAGAAAGCAATCAGCCCCAGCATTTT. This sequence encodes CASSPHLTGGGESNQPQHF.

This clone occurred a few times. The chain couples TRBV6-1 to TRBJ1-2; D ambiguous. From germline, CDR1 is MNHNS and CDR2 SASEGT. Trimming cost V 4 bases and J 4 bases, with 19 bases left between them. The CDR3 runs to 16 residues. The CDR3 DNA reads as TGTGCCAGCAGTGTCTCGGGTTTAGCTCTCAGCTATGGCTACACCTTC. Protein product: CASSVSGLALSYGYTF.

In DNA, the CDR3 is TGTGCCACCGGGGACAGGGCACAAAACACTGAAGCTTTCTTT. This translates into CATGDRAQNTEAFF. The V call is TRBV15, the J call TRBJ1-1; 9 bases match TRBD1. The germline CDR1 and CDR2 sequences are LNHNV and YYDKDF (reference sequence). J lost 2 bases, V lost 8 bases, and 6 bases had no gene match. The CDR3 has 14 residues.